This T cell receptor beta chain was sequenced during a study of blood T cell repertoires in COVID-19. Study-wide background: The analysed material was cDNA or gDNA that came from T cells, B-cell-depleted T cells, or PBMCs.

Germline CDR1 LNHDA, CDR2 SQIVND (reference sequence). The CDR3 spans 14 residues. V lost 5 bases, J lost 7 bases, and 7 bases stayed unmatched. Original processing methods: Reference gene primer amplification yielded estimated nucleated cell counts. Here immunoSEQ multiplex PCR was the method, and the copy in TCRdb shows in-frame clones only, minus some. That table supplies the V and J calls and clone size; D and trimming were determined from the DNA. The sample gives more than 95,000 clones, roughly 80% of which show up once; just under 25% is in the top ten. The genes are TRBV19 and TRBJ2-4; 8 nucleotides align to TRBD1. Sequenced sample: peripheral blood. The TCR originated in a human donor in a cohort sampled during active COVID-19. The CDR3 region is CASSPRDRRNIQYF. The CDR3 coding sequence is TGTGCCAGTAGTCCCCGGGACAGGAGGAACATTCAGTACTTC.